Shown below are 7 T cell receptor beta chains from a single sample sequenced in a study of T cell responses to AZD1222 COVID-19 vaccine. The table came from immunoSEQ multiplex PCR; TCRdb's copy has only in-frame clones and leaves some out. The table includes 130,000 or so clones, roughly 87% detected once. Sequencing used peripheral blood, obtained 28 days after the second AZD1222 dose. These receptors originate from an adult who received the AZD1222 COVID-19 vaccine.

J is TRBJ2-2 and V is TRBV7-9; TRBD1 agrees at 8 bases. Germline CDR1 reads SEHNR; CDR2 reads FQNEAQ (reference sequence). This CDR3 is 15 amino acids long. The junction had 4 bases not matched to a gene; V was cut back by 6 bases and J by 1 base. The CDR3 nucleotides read TGTGCCAGCAGGAAGACAGGGGAGAACACCGGGGAGCTGTTTTTT. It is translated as CASRKTGENTGELFF.

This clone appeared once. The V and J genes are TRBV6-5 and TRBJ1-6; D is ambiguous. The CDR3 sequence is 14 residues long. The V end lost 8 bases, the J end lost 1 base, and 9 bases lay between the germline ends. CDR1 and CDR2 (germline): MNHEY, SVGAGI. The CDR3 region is CASGVESYNSPLHF. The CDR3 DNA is TGTGCCAGCGGGGTTGAATCCTATAATTCACCCCTCCACTTT.

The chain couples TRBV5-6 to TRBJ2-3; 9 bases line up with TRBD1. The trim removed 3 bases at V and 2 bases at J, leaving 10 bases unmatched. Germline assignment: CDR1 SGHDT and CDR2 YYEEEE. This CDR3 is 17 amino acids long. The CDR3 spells CASSCWGDRANTDTQYF. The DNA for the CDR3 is TGTGCCAGCAGCTGCTGGGGGGACAGGGCTAACACAGATACGCAGTATTTT. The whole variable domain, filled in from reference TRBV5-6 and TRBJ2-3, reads DAGVTQSPTHLIKTRGQQVTLRCSPKSGHDTVSWYQQALGQGPQFIFQYYEEEERQRGNFPDRFSGHQFPNYSSELNVNALLLGDSALYLCASSCWGDRANTDTQYFGPGTRLTVL.

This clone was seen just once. The CDR3 bases are TGTGCCAGCAGTTTAATGGGGGACGCACCCCTCCACTTT. Translation: CASSLMGDAPLHF. This chain connects TRBV12-3 or TRBV12-4 to TRBJ1-6, with a weak D call TRBD1 (5 bases). The CDR3 has 13 amino acids. Deletions cut 2 bases from V and 11 bases from J, with 10 bases between.

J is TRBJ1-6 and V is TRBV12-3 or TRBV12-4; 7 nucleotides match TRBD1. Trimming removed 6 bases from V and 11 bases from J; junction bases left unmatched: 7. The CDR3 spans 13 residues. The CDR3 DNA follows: TGTGCCAGCAGCCATCGACAGGGTGCACCCCTCCACTTT. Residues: CASSHRQGAPLHF.

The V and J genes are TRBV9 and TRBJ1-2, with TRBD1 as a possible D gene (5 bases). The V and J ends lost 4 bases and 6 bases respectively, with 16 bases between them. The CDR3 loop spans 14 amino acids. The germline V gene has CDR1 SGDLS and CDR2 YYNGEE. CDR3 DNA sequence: TGTGCCAGCAGCCCGCGACCGGGACGGGATGGCTACACCTTC. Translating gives CASSPRPGRDGYTF.

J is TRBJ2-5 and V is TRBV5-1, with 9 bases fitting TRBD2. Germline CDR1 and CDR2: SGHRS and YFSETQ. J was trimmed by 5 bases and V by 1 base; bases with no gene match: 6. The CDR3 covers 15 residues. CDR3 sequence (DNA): TGCGCCAGCAGCTTGTGGGCGGGAGGGCCTGAGACCCAGTACTTC. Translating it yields CASSLWAGGPETQYF.